The 7 T cell receptor beta chains below come from one sample, sequenced in a study of CD8 T cells in ankylosing spondylitis. TCRdb called the 5' RACE reads again in MiXCR, with one record for every CDR3 protein. The sample holds hundreds of thousands of distinct CDR3 sequences, roughly 26% seen once. The sequencing sample was made of blood, either unsorted or a sorted T cell fraction (not recorded which). The receptors stem from a male donor with ankylosing spondylitis or in good health (not recorded which).

This clonotype was counted at least ten times. The rearrangement uses TRBV12-3 or TRBV12-4 and TRBJ2-1, with TRBD2 as a possible D gene (6 bases). V lost 5 bases and J lost 5, with 13 bases in between. The CDR3 covers 14 residues. In nucleotides, the CDR3 is TGTGCCAGCAGTACTAGCAGTTCCCACAATGAGCAGTTCTTC. Amino acids: CASSTSSSHNEQFF.

There are many counts of this clonotype. The V call is TRBV10-3, the J call TRBJ1-2; D possibly corresponds to TRBD1 (5 bases). CDR3 length equals 12 residues. CDR1 is ENHRY and CDR2 is SYGVKD in the germline V gene. The V end was cut by 6 bases, the J end by 8 bases, with 13 bases between. The chain's CDR3 is CAISDRFGGYTF. For the CDR3, the DNA is TGTGCCATCAGCGACAGATTCGGGGGCTACACCTTC.

This clonotype was seen a few times. The chain uses TRBV20-1 and TRBJ1-2; a weak D match, TRBD1 (5 bases). The CDR3 totals 15 residues. Germline CDR1 DFQATT, CDR2 SNEGSKA (reference sequence). Trimming removed 8 bases at V and 6 bases at J, with 25 bases between. The CDR3 protein is CSLRGGQGRVDGYTF. The CDR3 DNA sequence: TGCAGTCTAAGGGGAGGGCAGGGAAGGGTCGATGGCTACACCTTC.

This clonotype was observed at least ten times. The chain is built from TRBV6-2 or TRBV6-3 and TRBJ1-2, with D perhaps matching TRBD1 (5 bases). The V and J ends lost 7 bases and 5 bases respectively, with 11 bases between them. From germline, CDR1 is MNHEY and CDR2 SVGEGT. This CDR3 contains 12 residues. The CDR3 DNA is TGTGCCAGCACAACAGGCTCTTATGGCTACACCTTC. This sequence encodes CASTTGSYGYTF.

CDR3: CASSLRELYEQYF. The CDR3 region has the DNA TGTGCCAGCAGCCTCCGGGAGTTATACGAGCAGTACTTC. This rearrangement joins TRBV6-1 to TRBJ2-7; D is perhaps TRBD2 (6 bases). The germline V gene encodes CDR1 MNHNS and CDR2 SASEGT. Trimming shortened V by 6 bases and J by 4 bases, and 13 bases separated the two germline ends. The CDR3 loop spans 13 amino acids.

The chain recombines TRBV19 with TRBJ2-3; TRBD1 or TRBD2 may be the D gene (5 bases each). This CDR3 contains 18 residues. V lost 8 bases and J lost 0, with 24 bases in between. Germline loops: CDR1 LNHDA, CDR2 SQIVND (reference sequence). CDR3 in DNA: TGTGCCAGTCGAATCTCCGGGGCCGTTGTTCAGAGCACAGATACGCAGTATTTT. This translates into CASRISGAVVQSTDTQYF.

The V gene is TRBV7-8, the J gene TRBJ2-1, with 11 bases identical to TRBD2. Looked up from germline, CDR1 is SGHVS and CDR2 is FQNEAQ. The CDR3 length is 20 residues. Trimming removed 1 base from V and 8 bases from J; junction bases left unmatched: 19. The CDR3 DNA is TGTGCCAGCAGCTTAGTGGTGACTAGCGGGACAAGTCTCTACGGCCATGAGCAGTTCTTC. Translated: CASSLVVTSGTSLYGHEQFF.